The T cell receptor beta chain under discussion was sequenced for a study of T cells in Graves' hyperthyroidism and ophthalmopathy. Study context: Peripheral blood samples were taken at initial diagnosis, prior to any treatment.

Amplification of TCR beta CDR3 regions was performed using RNA transcripts as template. Using the HTBI primer set, a first-round RT-PCR was run on the TCR CDR3. From the multiplex PCR reads, TCRdb called clonotypes with MiXCR, one entry per CDR3 protein. The table lists approximately 400,000 distinct CDR3 sequences, 15% to 17% of them singletons, with 25% to 30% in the top ten. Patients were excluded because of uncontrolled infection, other autoimmune disease, pregnancy or lactation. Trimming removed 10 bases from V and 9 bases from J; junction bases left unmatched: 15. CDR1 is LGHDT and CDR2 is YNNKEL in the germline V gene (reference sequence). The length of the CDR3 is 13 residues. Many counts were recorded for this clonotype.

V and J are TRBV3-1 and TRBJ2-7; TRBD2 aligns across 7 bases. The receptor was isolated from a woman aged 18-29 years with Graves' hyperthyroidism that later progressed to Graves' ophthalmopathy. Sequencing input: blood. In DNA form, the CDR3 reads TGTGCCACCGGTGCGGGAGATCCCTCCGGGCAGTACTTC. It yields the protein CATGAGDPSGQYF.